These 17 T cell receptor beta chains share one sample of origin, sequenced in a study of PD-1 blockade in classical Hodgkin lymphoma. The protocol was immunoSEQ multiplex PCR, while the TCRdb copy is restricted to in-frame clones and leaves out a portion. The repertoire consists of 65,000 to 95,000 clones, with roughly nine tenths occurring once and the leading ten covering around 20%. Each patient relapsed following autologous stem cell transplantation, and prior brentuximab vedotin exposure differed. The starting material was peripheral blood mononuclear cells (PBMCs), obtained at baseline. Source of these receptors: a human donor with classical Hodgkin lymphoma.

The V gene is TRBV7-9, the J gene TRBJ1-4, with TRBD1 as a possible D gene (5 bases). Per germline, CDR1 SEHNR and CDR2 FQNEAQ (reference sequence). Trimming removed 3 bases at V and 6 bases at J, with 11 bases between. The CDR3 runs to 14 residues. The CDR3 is CASSFTGTDEKLFF. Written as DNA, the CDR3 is TGTGCCAGCAGCTTCACCGGGACGGATGAAAAACTGTTTTTT.

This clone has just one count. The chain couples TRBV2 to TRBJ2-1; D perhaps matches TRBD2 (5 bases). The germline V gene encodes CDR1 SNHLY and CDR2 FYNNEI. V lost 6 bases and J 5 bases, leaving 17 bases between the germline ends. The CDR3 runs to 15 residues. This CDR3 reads CASRQDSLSDNEQFF. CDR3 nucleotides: TGTGCCAGCAGGCAGGACTCACTATCAGACAATGAGCAGTTCTTC.

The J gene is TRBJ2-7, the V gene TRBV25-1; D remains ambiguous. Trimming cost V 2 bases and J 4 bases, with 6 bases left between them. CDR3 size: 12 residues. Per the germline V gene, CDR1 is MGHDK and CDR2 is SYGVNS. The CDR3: CASSERLYEQYF. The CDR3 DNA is TGTGCCAGCAGTGAACGGCTATACGAGCAGTACTTC.

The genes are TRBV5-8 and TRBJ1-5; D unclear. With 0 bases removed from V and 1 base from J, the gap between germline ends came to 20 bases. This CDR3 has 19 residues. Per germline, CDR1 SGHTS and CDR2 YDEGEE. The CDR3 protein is CASSLELGRILPSNQPQHF. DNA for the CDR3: TGTGCCAGCAGCTTGGAACTAGGGCGGATTCTCCCCAGCAATCAGCCCCAGCATTTT.

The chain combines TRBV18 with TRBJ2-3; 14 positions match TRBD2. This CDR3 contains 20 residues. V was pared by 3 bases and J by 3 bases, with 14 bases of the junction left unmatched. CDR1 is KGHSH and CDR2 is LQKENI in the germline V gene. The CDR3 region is CASSPFRYGTSGRSTDTQYF. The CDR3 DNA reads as TGTGCCAGCTCACCTTTCCGATATGGGACTAGCGGGAGATCGACAGATACGCAGTATTTT.

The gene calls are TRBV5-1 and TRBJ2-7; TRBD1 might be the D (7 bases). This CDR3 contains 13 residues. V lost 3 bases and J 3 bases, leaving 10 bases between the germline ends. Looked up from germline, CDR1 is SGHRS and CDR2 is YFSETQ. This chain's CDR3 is CASSSGDSYEQYF. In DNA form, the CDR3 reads TGCGCCAGCAGCTCGGGGGACAGCTACGAGCAGTACTTC.

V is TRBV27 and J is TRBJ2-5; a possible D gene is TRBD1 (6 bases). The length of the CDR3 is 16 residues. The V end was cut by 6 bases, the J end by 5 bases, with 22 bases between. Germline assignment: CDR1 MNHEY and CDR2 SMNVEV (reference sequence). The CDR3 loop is CASSHLPIQGRETQYF. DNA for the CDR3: TGTGCCAGCAGCCATTTGCCCATTCAGGGGCGTGAGACCCAGTACTTC.

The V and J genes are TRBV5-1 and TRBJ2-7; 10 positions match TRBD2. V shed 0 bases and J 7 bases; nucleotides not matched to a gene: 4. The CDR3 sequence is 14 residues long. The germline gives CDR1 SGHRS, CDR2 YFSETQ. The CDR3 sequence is CASSLVSGRMEQYF. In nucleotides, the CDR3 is TGCGCCAGCAGCTTGGTTAGCGGGAGGATGGAGCAGTACTTC.

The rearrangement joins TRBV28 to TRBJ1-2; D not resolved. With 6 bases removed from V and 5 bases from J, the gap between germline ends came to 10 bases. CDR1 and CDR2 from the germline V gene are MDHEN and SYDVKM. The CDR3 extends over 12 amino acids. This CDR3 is CASRLREYGYTF. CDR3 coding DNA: TGTGCCAGCAGGCTAAGGGAATATGGCTACACCTTC.

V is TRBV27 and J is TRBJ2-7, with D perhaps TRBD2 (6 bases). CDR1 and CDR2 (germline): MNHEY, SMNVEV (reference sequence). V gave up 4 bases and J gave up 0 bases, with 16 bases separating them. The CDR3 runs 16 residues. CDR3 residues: CASSSRVGGPSYEQYF. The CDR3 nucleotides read TGTGCCAGCAGTTCGAGAGTCGGAGGGCCCTCCTACGAGCAGTACTTC.

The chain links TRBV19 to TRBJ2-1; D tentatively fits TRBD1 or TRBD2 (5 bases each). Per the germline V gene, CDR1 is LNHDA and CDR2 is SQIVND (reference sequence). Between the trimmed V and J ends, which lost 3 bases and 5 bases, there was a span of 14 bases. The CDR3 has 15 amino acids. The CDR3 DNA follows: TGTGCCAGTAGTATCCTTATCCTGGGGGACAATGAGCAGTTCTTC. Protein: CASSILILGDNEQFF.

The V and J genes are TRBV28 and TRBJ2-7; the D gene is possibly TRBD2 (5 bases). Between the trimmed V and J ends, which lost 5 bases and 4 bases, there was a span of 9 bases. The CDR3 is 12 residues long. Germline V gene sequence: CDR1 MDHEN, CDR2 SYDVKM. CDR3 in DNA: TGTGCCAGCAGTGCCGGGATATACGAGCAGTACTTC. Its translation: CASSAGIYEQYF.

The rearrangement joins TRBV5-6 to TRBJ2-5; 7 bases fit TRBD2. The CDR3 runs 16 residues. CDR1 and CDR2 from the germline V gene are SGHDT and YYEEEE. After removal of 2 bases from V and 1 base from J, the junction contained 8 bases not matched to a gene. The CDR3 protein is CASSFLADNSQETQYF. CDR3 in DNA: TGTGCCAGCAGCTTCCTAGCGGACAACTCCCAAGAGACCCAGTACTTC.

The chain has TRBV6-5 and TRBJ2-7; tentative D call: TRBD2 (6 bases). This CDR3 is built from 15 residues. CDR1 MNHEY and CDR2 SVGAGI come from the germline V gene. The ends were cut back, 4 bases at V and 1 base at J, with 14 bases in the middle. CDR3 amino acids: CASSLGGMGSYEQYF. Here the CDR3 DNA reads TGTGCCAGCAGTTTAGGCGGGATGGGATCCTACGAGCAGTACTTC.

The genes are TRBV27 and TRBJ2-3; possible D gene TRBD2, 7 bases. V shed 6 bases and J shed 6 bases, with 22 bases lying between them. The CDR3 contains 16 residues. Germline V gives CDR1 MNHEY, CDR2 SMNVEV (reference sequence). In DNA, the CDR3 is TGTGCCAGCAGACCCCTGGGGGGCGGGAGTGTGGATACGCAGTATTTT. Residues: CASRPLGGGSVDTQYF.

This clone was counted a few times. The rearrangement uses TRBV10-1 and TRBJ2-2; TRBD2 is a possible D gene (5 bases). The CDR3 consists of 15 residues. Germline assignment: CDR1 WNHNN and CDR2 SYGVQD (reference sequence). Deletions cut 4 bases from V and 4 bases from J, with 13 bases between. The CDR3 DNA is TGCGCCAGCAGTGTAGTGAAGGGAGCCACCGGGGAGCTGTTTTTT. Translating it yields CASSVVKGATGELFF.

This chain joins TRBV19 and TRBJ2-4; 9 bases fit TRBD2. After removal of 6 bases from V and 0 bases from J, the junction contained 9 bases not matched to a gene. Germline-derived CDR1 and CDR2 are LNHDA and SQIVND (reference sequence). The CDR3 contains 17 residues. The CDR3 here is CASRESGRILAKNIQYF. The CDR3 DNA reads TGTGCCAGTAGGGAAAGCGGGAGGATACTAGCCAAAAACATTCAGTACTTC.